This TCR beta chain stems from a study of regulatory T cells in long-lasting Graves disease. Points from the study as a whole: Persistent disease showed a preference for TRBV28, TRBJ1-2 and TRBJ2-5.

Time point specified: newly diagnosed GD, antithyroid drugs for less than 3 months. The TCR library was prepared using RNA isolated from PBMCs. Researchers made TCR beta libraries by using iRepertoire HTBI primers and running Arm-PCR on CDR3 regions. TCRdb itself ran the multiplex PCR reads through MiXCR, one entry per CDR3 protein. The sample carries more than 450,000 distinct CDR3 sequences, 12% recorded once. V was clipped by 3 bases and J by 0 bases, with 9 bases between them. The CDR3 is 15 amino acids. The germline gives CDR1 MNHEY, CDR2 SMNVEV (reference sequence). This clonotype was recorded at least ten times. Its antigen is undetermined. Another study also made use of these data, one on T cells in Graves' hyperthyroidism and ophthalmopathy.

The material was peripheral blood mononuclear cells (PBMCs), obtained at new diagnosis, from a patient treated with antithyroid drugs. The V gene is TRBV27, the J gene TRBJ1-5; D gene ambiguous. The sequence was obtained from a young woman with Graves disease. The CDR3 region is CASSLDERSNQPQHF. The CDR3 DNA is TGTGCCAGCAGTTTGGACGAACGTAGCAATCAGCCCCAGCATTTT.